Below are 31 T cell receptor beta chains sequenced from a single sample in a study of response to subunit inactivated influenza vaccine. Each CDR3 protein gets one entry after TCRdb re-called the RT-PCR reads with MiXCR. The sample carries hundreds of thousands of distinct CDR3 sequences, around 15% recorded once. The specimen comprised PBMCs from blood, sampled around two weeks before vaccination. The receptor source for this set is a man aged 50 to 59 who received an inactivated influenza vaccine.

This clonotype was picked up a small number of times. Here the CDR3 DNA reads TGCAGTGGAACTCCTGACATTCCCTTCTACGAGCAGTACTTC. Protein: CSGTPDIPFYEQYF. The rearrangement links TRBV20-1 to TRBJ2-7; unclear D gene. CDR3 length equals 14 residues. Germline V CDR1 and CDR2: DFQATT, SNEGSKA (reference sequence). The ends were cut back, 7 bases at V and 3 bases at J, with 19 bases in the middle.

In this sample, this clonotype turned up a few times. The rearrangement joins TRBV6-5 to TRBJ2-1; unclear D gene. This CDR3 contains 14 residues. V was cut by 4 bases and J by 8 bases, with 15 bases left in between. Germline CDR1 MNHEY, CDR2 SVGAGI. Written as DNA, the CDR3 is TGTGCCAGCAGTTCCACGGGTGCTTTGTATGAGCAGTTCTTC. Amino acids: CASSSTGALYEQFF.

The sample holds a few counts of this clonotype. The chain couples TRBV6-2 or TRBV6-3 to TRBJ2-6, with D maybe TRBD2 (5 bases). Germline CDR1 MNHEY, CDR2 SVGEGT. This CDR3 has 15 residues. Trimming took 4 bases from V and 2 from J, leaving 9 bases between them. The CDR3 sequence: CASSSGRAGANVLTF. CDR3 sequence (DNA): TGTGCCAGCAGTTCCGGGCGGGCTGGGGCCAACGTCCTGACTTTC.

This clonotype was counted at least ten times. The V gene is TRBV12-3 or TRBV12-4, the J gene TRBJ2-2; 12 positions match TRBD2. The V segment lost 4 bases and the J segment 2 bases; nucleotides outside the gene matches: 2. There are 16 residues in the CDR3. CDR3 nucleotides: TGTGCCAGCAGTTCGACTAGCGGGGGCAACACCGGGGAGCTGTTTTTT. Translated, it gives CASSSTSGGNTGELFF.

At least ten counts were recorded for this clonotype. V is TRBV12-3 or TRBV12-4 and J is TRBJ1-2; 8 bases are a match to TRBD1. This CDR3 spans 13 amino acids. Trimming removed 4 bases from V and 6 bases from J; junction bases left unmatched: 4. In nucleotides, the CDR3 is TGTGCCAGCAGTTGGGGGACAGGCGATGGCTACACCTTC. Its translation is CASSWGTGDGYTF.

The genes are TRBV12-3 or TRBV12-4 and TRBJ1-1; the match to TRBD1 covers 7 bases. The length of the CDR3 is 13 residues. V lost 5 bases and J lost 10; bases outside the gene matches: 10. The CDR3 DNA is TGTGCCAGCAGTCCGGGGACAGTCCGGAGAGCTTTCTTT. Translating it yields CASSPGTVRRAFF.

This clonotype occurred a few times. The chain has TRBV7-7 and TRBJ2-1; 14 nucleotides match TRBD2. J was trimmed by 15 bases and V by 5 bases; bases with no gene match: 6. Germline CDR1 is SSHAT and CDR2 is FNYEAQ (reference sequence). The CDR3 consists of 13 residues. DNA of the CDR3: TGTGCCAGCAGCGTGGGACTAGCGGGAGAGGTGTTCTTC. It is translated as CASSVGLAGEVFF. The whole variable domain, remainder taken from reference TRBV7-7 and TRBJ2-1, is GAGVSQSPRYKVTKRGQDVTLRCDPISSHATLYWYQQALGQGPEFLTYFNYEAQPDKSGLPSDRFSAERPEGSISTLTIQRTEQRDSAMYRCASSVGLAGEVFFGPGTRLTVL.

This clonotype was observed a few times. The genes are TRBV28 and TRBJ2-1, with D unclear. The CDR3 is 16 amino acids. Germline-derived CDR1 and CDR2 are MDHEN and SYDVKM. Trimming took 5 bases from V and 3 from J, leaving 17 bases between them. The CDR3 region has the DNA TGTGCCAGCAGTAATCCGGTAAATTGGTTCTACAATGAGCAGTTCTTC. Protein: CASSNPVNWFYNEQFF.

This clonotype was counted a few times. This chain connects TRBV5-1 to TRBJ2-1; tentatively, D is TRBD1 (5 bases). The CDR3 totals 13 residues. V dropped 4 bases and J dropped 9 bases, with 14 bases sitting between them. Germline assignment: CDR1 SGHRS and CDR2 YFSETQ. The CDR3 sequence: CASSPRDTGEQFF. The CDR3 nucleotides read TGCGCCAGCAGCCCCAGGGATACTGGTGAGCAGTTCTTC.

The CDR3 spells CASSSTRYGPAYNEQFF. The DNA for the CDR3 is TGTGCCAGCAGCTCAACTAGATACGGTCCCGCCTACAATGAGCAGTTCTTC. V is TRBV7-9 and J is TRBJ2-1, with D tentatively TRBD2 (5 bases). V lost 4 bases, J lost 2 bases, and 18 bases lay in between. The length of the CDR3 is 17 residues. Germline V gives CDR1 SEHNR, CDR2 FQNEAQ (reference sequence).

This clonotype was counted between two and nine times. CDR3 in amino acids: CASKEGDYEQYF. For the CDR3, the DNA is TGCGCCAGCAAGGAGGGTGACTACGAGCAGTACTTC. This chain uses TRBV5-1 with TRBJ2-7; the D gene is possibly TRBD2 (6 bases). The CDR3 spans 12 residues. CDR1 is SGHRS and CDR2 is YFSETQ in the germline V gene. V lost 6 bases to trimming and J lost 3 bases, with 10 bases between them.

This clonotype came up a few times. V usage is TRBV20-1 and J usage is TRBJ2-1; the match to TRBD2 covers 7 bases. With V trimmed by 2 bases and J by 7 bases, 20 bases remained unmatched. Germline CDR1 DFQATT, CDR2 SNEGSKA (reference sequence). This CDR3 region has 18 residues. The CDR3: CSARKRQRGGGGGNEQFF. CDR3 coding DNA: TGCAGTGCTAGAAAGAGGCAGCGGGGAGGCGGGGGAGGGAATGAGCAGTTCTTC.

This clonotype was found many times. The J gene is TRBJ2-2, the V gene TRBV12-3 or TRBV12-4, with D possibly matching TRBD1 (7 bases). This CDR3 spans 15 amino acids. V was clipped by 5 bases and J by 4 bases, with 14 bases between them. The CDR3 bases are TGTGCCAGCAGTCCCCGACAGGGAGGCACCGGGGAGCTGTTTTTT. As protein: CASSPRQGGTGELFF.

The table lists this clonotype with a few counts. This sequence joins TRBV9 and TRBJ2-1; 10 positions agree with TRBD2. With V trimmed by 3 bases and J by 1 base, 4 bases remained unmatched. The CDR3 has 16 residues. CDR1 and CDR2 (germline): SGDLS, YYNGEE. The CDR3 DNA follows: TGTGCCAGCAGCGCCAGCGGGGGGGCTTCCTACAATGAGCAGTTCTTC. As protein: CASSASGGASYNEQFF.

This clonotype was seen more than once but under ten times. The chain carries TRBV3-1 and TRBJ2-7; 9 bases are shared with TRBD1. The trim removed 2 bases at V and 5 bases at J, leaving 10 bases unmatched. The CDR3 consists of 16 residues. From germline, CDR1 is LGHDT and CDR2 YNNKEL (reference sequence). The CDR3 region has the DNA TGTGCCAGCAGCCAACGAGACAGGGGGATAGGGGACGAGCAGTACTTC. Its protein product is CASSQRDRGIGDEQYF.

This clonotype was picked up many times. The gene calls are TRBV6-2 or TRBV6-3 and TRBJ2-7; D possibly corresponds to TRBD1 (6 bases). This CDR3 comprises 12 residues. Germline lookup yields CDR1 MNHEY and CDR2 SVGEGT. With 4 bases removed from V and 5 bases from J, the gap between germline ends came to 9 bases. CDR3: CASSWAGDEQYF. DNA of the CDR3: TGTGCCAGCAGTTGGGCAGGGGACGAGCAGTACTTC.

V and J are TRBV4-2 and TRBJ1-3; no clear D gene. Trimming cost V 1 base and J 0 bases, with 7 bases left between them. This CDR3 contains 15 residues. Germline V CDR1 and CDR2: LGHNA, YNFKEQ. This CDR3 is CASSQGGLSGNTIYF. The CDR3 DNA follows: TGTGCCAGCAGCCAAGGGGGTCTCTCTGGAAACACCATATATTTT.

The chain couples TRBV6-2 or TRBV6-3 to TRBJ1-1, with D unclear. The CDR3 has 13 residues. CDR1 and CDR2 from the germline V gene are MNHEY and SVGEGT. Trimming stripped 7 bases from V and 0 bases from J, with 9 bases between. CDR3 in amino acids: CASTPSLNTEAFF. For the CDR3, the DNA is TGTGCCAGCACCCCATCCCTGAACACTGAAGCTTTCTTT.

This clonotype was counted between two and nine times. This rearrangement joins TRBV7-9 to TRBJ2-5; no clear D. This CDR3 comprises 16 residues. The germline CDR1 and CDR2 sequences are SEHNR and FQNEAQ (reference sequence). Trimming cost V 2 bases and J 5 bases, with 18 bases left between them. The CDR3 region has the DNA TGTGCCAGCAGCTTAAACCCCCCTCTGGGTTTGGAGACCCAGTACTTC. This sequence encodes CASSLNPPLGLETQYF.

This clonotype has just a few counts. CDR3 amino acids: CASGGAGSTDTQYF. The DNA for the CDR3 is TGTGCCAGCGGGGGCGCAGGGAGCACAGATACGCAGTATTTT. V and J are TRBV28 and TRBJ2-3; the D gene is possibly TRBD1 (6 bases). The CDR3 has 14 residues. Germline V lookup: CDR1 MDHEN, CDR2 SYDVKM. Trimming removed 8 bases at V and 0 bases at J, with 12 bases between.

In its sample, this clonotype was seen a few times. The V gene is TRBV29-1, the J gene TRBJ2-1, with TRBD1 matching over 9 bases. Germline CDR1 is SQVTM and CDR2 is ANQGSEA. After removal of 7 bases from V and 6 bases from J, the junction contained 7 bases not matched to a gene. This CDR3 spans 13 amino acids. In nucleotides, the CDR3 is TGCAGCGCAGAGGACAGGGGACCCAATGAGCAGTTCTTC. It translates to CSAEDRGPNEQFF.

With respect to this clonotype: The junction departs from germline at one end; a sequencing error may be responsible. The J gene is TRBJ2-3, the V gene TRBV28; 9 positions agree with TRBD2. The CDR3 is made up of 13 amino acids. CDR1 and CDR2 (germline): MDHEN, SYDVKM. DNA of the CDR3: TGTGCCGGCAGGACTAGCGACACAGATACGCAGTATTTT. Translated, it gives CAGRTSDTDTQYF. The full variable domain, rest sourced from reference TRBV28 and TRBJ2-3, is DVKVTQSSRYLVKRTGEKVFLECVQDMDHENMFWYRQDPGLGLRLIYFSYDVKMKEKGDIPEGYSVSREKKERFSLILESASTNQTSMYLCAGRTSDTDTQYFGPGTRLTVL.

V is TRBV19 and J is TRBJ2-1; the match to TRBD1 covers 10 bases. Germline CDR1 reads LNHDA; CDR2 reads SQIVND (reference sequence). Trimming removed 5 bases from V and 6 bases from J; junction bases left unmatched: 10. The CDR3 has 16 residues. For the CDR3, the DNA is TGTGCCAGTAGTTCAACCGGGACAGGGGTGGGCAATGAGCAGTTCTTC. Amino acids: CASSSTGTGVGNEQFF.

In the case of this clonotype: A much larger clone sits a single nucleotide away, making a read error possible. The chain carries TRBV3-1 and TRBJ2-2, with 7 bases that match TRBD2. CDR3 length: 16 residues. CDR1 is LGHDT, CDR2 YNNKEL, per germline (reference sequence). The CDR3 bases are TGTGCCAACAGCCAGGTTTTGCGGGGGATCACCGGGGAGCTGTTTTTT. Its protein product is CANSQVLRGITGELFF.

The chain uses TRBV28 and TRBJ2-5; unclear D gene. Germline CDR1 MDHEN, CDR2 SYDVKM. This CDR3 contains 14 residues. Trimming shortened V by 5 bases and J by 2 bases, and 12 bases separated the two germline ends. The CDR3 protein is CASSVGAIQETQYF. The CDR3 bases are TGTGCCAGCAGTGTGGGTGCGATTCAAGAGACCCAGTACTTC.

The V gene is TRBV13, the J gene TRBJ1-3, with 8 bases matching TRBD1. Trimming cost V 5 bases and J 2 bases; bases outside gene matches: 2. This CDR3 spans 14 amino acids. Germline-derived CDR1 and CDR2 are PRHDT and FYEKMQ (reference sequence). CDR3 bases: TGTGCCAGCAGCCCACAGGGGGCTGGAAACACCATATATTTT. It is translated as CASSPQGAGNTIYF.

The V and J genes are TRBV6-1 and TRBJ2-7, with 7 nucleotides matching TRBD1. This CDR3 has 15 residues. The J segment lost 0 bases and the V segment lost 6 bases, leaving 8 bases of the junction unmatched. From germline, CDR1 is MNHNS and CDR2 SASEGT. The CDR3, as DNA: TGTGCCAGCAGGGCCGGGACAGAGAGCTCCTACGAGCAGTACTTC. Translating it yields CASRAGTESSYEQYF.

This clonotype was seen only a few times. V and J are TRBV5-1 and TRBJ2-2; possibly TRBD2 for D (6 bases). The CDR3 is 16 amino acids. The V end was cut by 1 base, the J end by 0 bases, with 10 bases between. From germline, CDR1 is SGHRS and CDR2 YFSETQ. The CDR3 nucleotides read TGCGCCAGCAGCTTGTACCGGGGGACGAACACCGGGGAGCTGTTTTTT. Amino acid sequence: CASSLYRGTNTGELFF.

The chain joins TRBV10-3 to TRBJ2-1; 9 bases align to TRBD1. CDR3 length equals 17 residues. V lost 4 bases to trimming and J lost 4 bases; unmatched junction nucleotides: 11. CDR1 is ENHRY and CDR2 is SYGVKD in the germline V gene. CDR3 bases: TGTGCCATCAGTGGGTGGGGACAGGGCCGAGGTTACAATGAGCAGTTCTTC. Amino acids: CAISGWGQGRGYNEQFF.

This sequence joins TRBV5-1 and TRBJ2-3, with 14 bases fitting TRBD2. CDR1 is SGHRS, CDR2 YFSETQ, per germline. The CDR3 sequence is 16 residues long. With 1 base clipped from V and 4 bases from J, the junction kept 2 bases outside the gene matches. The CDR3 protein is CASSLRTSGGSDTQYF. In nucleotides, the CDR3 is TGCGCCAGCAGCTTGCGGACTAGCGGGGGGTCAGATACGCAGTATTTT.

About this clonotype itself: One base away lies a much larger clone, so this may be a sequencing read error. The rearrangement links TRBV7-2 to TRBJ2-7; 10 bases line up with TRBD1. The germline CDR1 and CDR2 sequences are SGHTA and FQGNSA. The CDR3 loop spans 15 amino acids. V trimming: 1 base; J trimming: 3 bases; junction bases outside the gene matches: 3. The DNA for the CDR3 is TGTGCCAGCAGCTTAGGCGGGACAGGGGTCTACGAGCAGTACTTC. Translation: CASSLGGTGVYEQYF.